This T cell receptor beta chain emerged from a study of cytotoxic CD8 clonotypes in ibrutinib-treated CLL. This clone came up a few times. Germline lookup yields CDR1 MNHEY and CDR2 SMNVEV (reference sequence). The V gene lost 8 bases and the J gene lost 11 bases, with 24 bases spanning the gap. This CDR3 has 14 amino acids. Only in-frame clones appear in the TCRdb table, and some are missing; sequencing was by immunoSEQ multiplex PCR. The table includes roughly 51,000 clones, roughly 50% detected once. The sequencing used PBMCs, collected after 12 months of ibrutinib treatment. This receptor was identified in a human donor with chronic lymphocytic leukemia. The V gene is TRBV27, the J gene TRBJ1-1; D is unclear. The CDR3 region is CASAHYTGSEAAFF. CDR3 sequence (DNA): TGTGCCAGCGCCCACTACACCGGGTCTGAGGCTGCTTTCTTT.